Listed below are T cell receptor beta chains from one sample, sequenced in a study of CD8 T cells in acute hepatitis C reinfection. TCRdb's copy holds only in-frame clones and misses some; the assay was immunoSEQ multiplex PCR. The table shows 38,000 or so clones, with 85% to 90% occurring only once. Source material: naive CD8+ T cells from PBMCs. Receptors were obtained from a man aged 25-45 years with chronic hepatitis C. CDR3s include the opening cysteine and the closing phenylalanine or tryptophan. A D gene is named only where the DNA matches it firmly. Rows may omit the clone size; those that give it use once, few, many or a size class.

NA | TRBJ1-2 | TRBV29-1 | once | CSVPRIWVGGENYGYTF | TGCAGCGTTCCGAGAATTTGGGTGGGAGGGGAGAACTATGGCTACACCTTC
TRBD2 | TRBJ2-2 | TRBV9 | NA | CASSVKGSGGTGELFF | TGTGCCAGCAGCGTAAAGGGGAGCGGGGGCACCGGGGAGCTGTTTTTT
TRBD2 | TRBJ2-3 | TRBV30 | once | CAWSVRGLAGQGTQYF | TGTGCCTGGAGTGTACGGGGACTAGCGGGCCAGGGCACGCAGTATTTT
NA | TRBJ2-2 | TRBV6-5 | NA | CASTRGGEAGELFF | TGTGCCAGCACTAGGGGGGGCGAGGCCGGGGAGCTGTTTTTT
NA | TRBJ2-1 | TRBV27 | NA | CASSWDSLNEQFF | TGTGCCAGCAGTTGGGACTCCCTCAATGAGCAGTTCTTC
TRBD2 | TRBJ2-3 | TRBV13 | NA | CASSSGLAEDTDTQYF | TGTGCCAGCAGCTCCGGACTAGCGGAAGACACAGATACGCAGTATTTT
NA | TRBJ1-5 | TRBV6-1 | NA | CASRGDQPQHF | TGTGCCAGCAGGGGAGATCAGCCCCAGCATTTT
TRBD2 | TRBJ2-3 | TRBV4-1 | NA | CASSQTPLAGGRTDTQYF | TGCGCCAGCAGCCAAACCCCTTTGGCGGGAGGGAGGACAGATACGCAGTATTTT
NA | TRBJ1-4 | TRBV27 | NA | CASSLTGRPREKLFF | TGTGCCAGCAGTTTAACCGGGCGCCCCCGTGAAAAACTGTTTTTT
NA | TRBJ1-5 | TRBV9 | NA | CASSPDTRVNQPQHF | TGTGCCAGCAGCCCGGACACAAGAGTAAATCAGCCCCAGCATTTT